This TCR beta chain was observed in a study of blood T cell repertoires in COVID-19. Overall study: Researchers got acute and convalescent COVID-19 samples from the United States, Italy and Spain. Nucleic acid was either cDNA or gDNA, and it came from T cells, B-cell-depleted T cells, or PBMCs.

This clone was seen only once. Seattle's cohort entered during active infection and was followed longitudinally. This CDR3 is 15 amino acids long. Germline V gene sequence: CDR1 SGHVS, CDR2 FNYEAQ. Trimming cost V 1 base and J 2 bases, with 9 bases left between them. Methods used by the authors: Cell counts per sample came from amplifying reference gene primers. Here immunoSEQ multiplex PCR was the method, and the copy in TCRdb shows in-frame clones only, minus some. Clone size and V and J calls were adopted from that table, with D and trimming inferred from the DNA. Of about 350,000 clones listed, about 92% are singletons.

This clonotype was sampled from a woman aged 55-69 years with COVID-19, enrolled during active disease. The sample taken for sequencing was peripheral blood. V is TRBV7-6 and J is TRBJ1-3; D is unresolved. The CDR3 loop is CASSLGRSTGNTIYF. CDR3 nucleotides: TGTGCCAGCAGCTTAGGCAGGTCTACTGGAAACACCATATATTTT.